The entry below gives a single T cell receptor beta chain sequence along with its context. This record belongs to a study of technical replicates of blood from a few donors. Data came from immunoSEQ multiplex PCR; TCRdb stores just in-frame clones and leaves some out. The sample lists approximately 95,000 clones; about 95% were seen once. This TCR was sampled from a human donor in good health. Sequenced: T cells isolated from PBMCs.

CDR3 DNA sequence: TGTGCCAGTAGTATCATAGCGCACCATCAAGAGACCCAGTACTTC. It encodes CASSIIAHHQETQYF. The chain combines TRBV19 with TRBJ2-5; D perhaps matches TRBD2 (5 bases). V was cut by 3 bases and J by 2 bases, with 13 bases left in between. The CDR3 has 15 amino acids. The germline V gene has CDR1 LNHDA and CDR2 SQIVND (reference sequence).